Below are 32 T cell receptor beta chains sequenced from a single sample in a study of shared clonotypes between healthy human individuals. Some clones are missing from TCRdb's copy, which holds only in-frame ones; the method was immunoSEQ multiplex PCR. The top ten clones hold approximately 1.5% of a sample with over a million clones, about 75% of them seen once. Sequenced material: memory CD4+ T cells sorted from blood. Subset specified: CD45RA-negative fraction. These receptors were collected from a man aged 18 to 30 in good health.

The chain carries TRBV2 and TRBJ1-4; D gene ambiguous. Trimming stripped 8 bases from V and 5 bases from J, with 18 bases between. CDR3 length equals 15 residues. Germline-derived CDR1 and CDR2 are SNHLY and FYNNEI. The CDR3 here is CASGRTGSENEKLFF. In DNA, the CDR3 is TGTGCCAGCGGTAGAACCGGTTCAGAGAATGAAAAACTGTTTTTT.

The gene calls are TRBV7-6 and TRBJ1-1, with TRBD1 as a possible D gene (5 bases). This CDR3 spans 13 amino acids. The germline CDR1 and CDR2 sequences are SGHVS and FNYEAQ. Trimming took 2 bases from V and 6 from J, leaving 10 bases between them. CDR3 protein: CASSLITGPEAFF. The CDR3 DNA is TGTGCCAGCAGCTTAATTACGGGGCCTGAAGCTTTCTTT.

The chain uses TRBV7-2 and TRBJ2-5; the match to TRBD1 covers 10 bases. The trim removed 4 bases at V and 4 bases at J, leaving 6 bases unmatched. In germline, CDR1 is SGHTA, CDR2 FQGNSA. The CDR3 is 15 residues long. CDR3 nucleotides: TGTGCCAGCAGCTCGGGACAGGGGAAGGGAGAGACCCAGTACTTC. Translation: CASSSGQGKGETQYF.

The genes are TRBV6-5 and TRBJ2-7; 8 nucleotides align to TRBD1. CDR3 length: 16 residues. Losses at the gene ends were 0 bases for V and 2 bases for J; bases not matched to a gene: 6. CDR1 and CDR2 from the germline V gene are MNHEY and SVGAGI. The CDR3 region has the DNA TGTGCCAGCAGTTACTCTAGCCCAGGGGGCCCCTACGAGCAGTACTTC. This encodes CASSYSSPGGPYEQYF.

CDR3 residues: CASSFWRGSLETQYF. CDR3 nucleotide sequence: TGTGCCAGCAGCTTTTGGAGGGGTTCGCTGGAGACCCAGTACTTC. The V and J genes are TRBV7-2 and TRBJ2-5; tentative D call: TRBD2 (6 bases). V was shortened by 3 bases and J by 5 bases, with 16 bases between the two germline ends. This CDR3 has 15 residues. CDR1 and CDR2 (germline): SGHTA, FQGNSA.

The V call is TRBV5-4, the J call TRBJ2-1, with 10 bases aligning to TRBD2. This CDR3 region has 13 residues. V lost 6 bases to trimming and J lost 8 bases; unmatched junction nucleotides: 5. The germline gives CDR1 SGHNT, CDR2 YYREEE (reference sequence). As DNA, the CDR3 is TGTGCCAGCACCGGGACTAGCGATCATGAGCAGTTCTTC. It codes for CASTGTSDHEQFF.

The gene calls are TRBV25-1 and TRBJ2-3; D unclear. Germline V gives CDR1 MGHDK, CDR2 SYGVNS. With 7 bases removed from V and 2 bases from J, the gap between germline ends came to 13 bases. This CDR3 comprises 14 residues. The CDR3 is CASKQSTYTDTQYF. The CDR3 DNA sequence: TGTGCCAGCAAACAATCGACGTACACAGATACGCAGTATTTT.

This sequence joins TRBV19 and TRBJ1-2, with no clear D. The CDR3 extends over 14 amino acids. CDR1 and CDR2 (germline): LNHDA, SQIVND (reference sequence). Trimming left V 1 base short and J 7 bases short, with 13 bases between. For the CDR3, the DNA is TGTGCCAGTAGTATAGGACAAACCCACGGTGGCTACACCTTC. Translated: CASSIGQTHGGYTF.

Regarding this clone: The sample contains more than one DNA sequence encoding this CDR3. The rearrangement links TRBV6-5 to TRBJ2-7; 8 bases agree with TRBD2. This CDR3 has 15 amino acids. Germline V CDR1 and CDR2: MNHEY, SVGAGI. V was pared by 0 bases and J by 1 base, with 2 bases of the junction left unmatched. The CDR3 DNA reads TGTGCCAGCAGTTACTCAACTAGCGGTTCCTACGAGCAGTACTTC. Translation: CASSYSTSGSYEQYF.

The genes are TRBV5-1 and TRBJ2-7; D gene unclear. The CDR3 length is 15 residues. Per germline, CDR1 SGHRS and CDR2 YFSETQ. Trimming cost V 1 base and J 0 bases, with 11 bases left between them. The DNA for the CDR3 is TGCGCCAGCAGCTTGATCCCTGGGAACTCCTACGAGCAGTACTTC. It specifies CASSLIPGNSYEQYF. The full variable domain, in which reference TRBV5-1 and TRBJ2-7 provide the parts outside the CDR3, is KAGVTQTPRYLIKTRGQQVTLSCSPISGHRSVSWYQQTPGQGLQFLFEYFSETQRNKGNFPGRFSGRQFSNSRSEMNVSTLELGDSALYLCASSLIPGNSYEQYFGPGTRLTVT.

The chain is built from TRBV5-1 and TRBJ2-7, with unresolved D. This CDR3 region has 10 residues. Germline lookup yields CDR1 SGHRS and CDR2 YFSETQ. V shed 5 bases and J shed 5 bases, with 5 bases lying between them. The CDR3 loop reads CASRTHEQYF. CDR3 coding DNA: TGCGCCAGCAGAACCCACGAGCAGTACTTC.

The V and J genes are TRBV7-2 and TRBJ1-2; D unclear. This CDR3 has 15 residues. Looked up from germline, CDR1 is SGHTA and CDR2 is FQGNSA. V was cut by 5 bases and J by 2 bases, with 15 bases left in between. CDR3 in DNA: TGTGCCAGCAGCCCGCAACCCCAAAGCAACTATGGCTACACCTTC. This gives the protein CASSPQPQSNYGYTF.

The J gene is TRBJ1-1, the V gene TRBV28; D not resolved. The germline gives CDR1 MDHEN, CDR2 SYDVKM. Trimming left V 3 bases short and J 1 base short, with 12 bases between. This CDR3 has 15 amino acids. The CDR3 DNA sequence: TGTGCCAGCAGTTTGGGGATGAGCCGGAACACTGAAGCTTTCTTT. Its translation: CASSLGMSRNTEAFF.

This clone was seen a single time. The V and J genes are TRBV6-1 and TRBJ1-2; D possibly corresponds to TRBD1 (5 bases). CDR3 length equals 13 residues. V was cut by 4 bases and J by 3 bases, with 9 bases left in between. From germline, CDR1 is MNHNS and CDR2 SASEGT. The CDR3 reads CASSGDSYYGYTF. CDR3 DNA sequence: TGTGCCAGCAGTGGTGACAGTTACTATGGCTACACCTTC.

V and J are TRBV2 and TRBJ1-2, with 7 bases that match TRBD1. This CDR3 is built from 15 residues. Losses at the gene ends were 5 bases for V and 8 bases for J; bases not matched to a gene: 14. Germline V CDR1 and CDR2: SNHLY, FYNNEI. The CDR3 here is CASSYTGDTQQGYTF. For the CDR3, the DNA is TGTGCCAGCAGTTATACAGGGGACACACAGCAGGGCTACACCTTC.

The V call is TRBV28, the J call TRBJ2-7, with 7 bases lining up with TRBD1. The CDR3 extends over 15 amino acids. The V gene's germline CDR1 is MDHEN and CDR2 SYDVKM. Trimming cost V 3 bases and J 3 bases; bases outside gene matches: 8. The CDR3 protein is CASSLPDRQHYEQYF. CDR3 DNA: TGTGCCAGCAGTTTGCCGGACAGGCAGCACTACGAGCAGTACTTC.

The gene calls are TRBV7-8 and TRBJ2-7, with TRBD2 as a possible D gene (5 bases). Germline loops: CDR1 SGHVS, CDR2 FQNEAQ. The CDR3 consists of 14 residues. Trimming pared 5 bases from V and 7 bases from J, leaving 18 bases between. The CDR3 nucleotides are TGTGCCAGCAGCCTGCGGCCATCGGCGGGTGAGCAGTACTTC. As protein: CASSLRPSAGEQYF. The entire variable domain, with the rest obtained from reference TRBV7-8 and TRBJ2-7, is as follows: GAGVSQSPRYKVAKRGQDVALRCDPISGHVSLFWYQQALGQGPEFLTYFQNEAQLDKSGLPSDRFFAERPEGSVSTLKIQRTQQEDSAVYLCASSLRPSAGEQYFGPGTRLTVT.

CDR3 nucleotide sequence: TGTGCCAGCAGCCAAGGAGGCGGGGGGGGACAAGAGACCCAGTACTTC. The encoded protein is CASSQGGGGGQETQYF. The rearrangement uses TRBV4-2 and TRBJ2-5, with 9 bases fitting TRBD2. In germline, CDR1 is LGHNA, CDR2 YNFKEQ. Losses at the gene ends were 1 base for V and 2 bases for J; bases not matched to a gene: 5. The CDR3 has 16 amino acids.

The rearrangement uses TRBV4-1 and TRBJ1-4; D remains ambiguous. The CDR3 runs 13 residues. CDR1 is MGHRA and CDR2 is YSYEKL in the germline V gene. Trimming left V 0 bases short and J 13 bases short, with 12 bases between. CDR3 bases: TGCGCCAGCAGCCAAGATATTGACTTGAGACTGTTTTTT. Its translation: CASSQDIDLRLFF.

This clone occurred once. This chain links TRBV7-2 with TRBJ2-5; D perhaps matches TRBD1 (5 bases). The ends were cut back, 4 bases at V and 4 bases at J, with 13 bases in the middle. This CDR3 contains 14 residues. CDR1 and CDR2 from the germline V gene are SGHTA and FQGNSA. The CDR3: CASSSPRARETQYF. The CDR3 DNA follows: TGTGCCAGCAGCTCGCCCAGGGCCCGAGAGACCCAGTACTTC.

The rearrangement uses TRBV12-5 and TRBJ2-2, with no clear D. This CDR3 is built from 17 residues. Germline loops: CDR1 LGHNT, CDR2 FRNRAP. Trimming shortened V by 0 bases and J by 2 bases, and 13 bases separated the two germline ends. As DNA, the CDR3 is TGTGCTAGTGGTTTGGTACTTTGGGTCCCTAACACCGGGGAGCTGTTTTTT. Encoded protein: CASGLVLWVPNTGELFF.

The rearrangement links TRBV29-1 to TRBJ2-3, with a tentative D call TRBD2 (5 bases). With 0 bases removed from V and 2 bases from J, the gap between germline ends came to 9 bases. The germline CDR1 and CDR2 sequences are SQVTM and ANQGSEA. This CDR3 spans 14 amino acids. CDR3 region: CSVEDLRVTDTQYF. The CDR3 DNA sequence: TGCAGCGTTGAAGATTTGAGGGTCACAGATACGCAGTATTTT.

This clone was picked up a small number of times. The chain recombines TRBV6-1 with TRBJ1-5; 9 bases are shared with TRBD1. CDR1 is MNHNS and CDR2 is SASEGT in the germline V gene. The CDR3 has 16 residues. V trimming: 4 bases; J trimming: 1 base; junction bases outside the gene matches: 5. CDR3 residues: CASSATGGASNQPQHF. DNA of the CDR3: TGTGCCAGCAGTGCTACAGGGGGCGCGAGCAATCAGCCCCAGCATTTT.

J is TRBJ2-5 and V is TRBV28; TRBD2 might be the D (6 bases). The CDR3 runs 17 residues. Deletions cut 2 bases from V and 2 bases from J, with 18 bases between. The germline gives CDR1 MDHEN, CDR2 SYDVKM. In DNA form, the CDR3 reads TGTGCCAGCAGTTTACCCACCCGTCTGGGGGGTCAAGAGACCCAGTACTTC. Translation gives CASSLPTRLGGQETQYF.

The rearrangement links TRBV27 to TRBJ2-5; possible D gene TRBD2, 6 bases. Germline V CDR1 and CDR2: MNHEY, SMNVEV (reference sequence). The V gene lost 6 bases and the J gene lost 5 bases, with 16 bases spanning the gap. The CDR3 loop spans 14 amino acids. The CDR3 DNA sequence: TGTGCCAGCAGCCCGGGACTCCCTGGGGAGACCCAGTACTTC. Protein sequence: CASSPGLPGETQYF.

V and J are TRBV18 and TRBJ2-5; unclear D gene. There are 13 residues in the CDR3. In germline, CDR1 is KGHSH, CDR2 LQKENI. The V and J ends lost 5 bases and 5 bases respectively, with 12 bases between them. DNA for the CDR3: TGTGCCAGCTCAATTAGAGAGGCTGAGACCCAGTACTTC. Its protein is CASSIREAETQYF.

The J gene is TRBJ2-1, the V gene TRBV4-2, with TRBD1 matching 7 bases. The trim removed 2 bases at V and 0 bases at J, leaving 4 bases unmatched. Germline V gene data show CDR1 as LGHNA and CDR2 as YNFKEQ. This CDR3 contains 16 residues. Here the CDR3 DNA reads TGTGCCAGCAGCCAACAAACAGGGGACTCCTACAATGAGCAGTTCTTC. Translation: CASSQQTGDSYNEQFF.

The chain has TRBV7-2 and TRBJ1-1, with TRBD1 identical over 9 bases. This CDR3 region has 16 residues. The ends lost 5 bases at V and 5 bases at J; junction bases unmatched: 12. The V gene's germline CDR1 is SGHTA and CDR2 FQGNSA. This CDR3 is CASSPHKTGGVTEAFF. The CDR3, as DNA: TGTGCCAGCAGCCCACATAAAACAGGGGGCGTAACTGAAGCTTTCTTT.

J is TRBJ2-3 and V is TRBV10-3; 7 positions match TRBD1. This CDR3 contains 16 residues. J lost 0 bases, V lost 4 bases, and 7 bases had no gene match. The germline V gene encodes CDR1 ENHRY and CDR2 SYGVKD. The CDR3 nucleotides read TGTGCCATCAGTGGACAGGGCTATTCTAGCACAGATACGCAGTATTTT. Translated: CAISGQGYSSTDTQYF.

This chain connects TRBV7-2 to TRBJ2-1; 8 positions match TRBD1. CDR1 and CDR2 from the germline V gene are SGHTA and FQGNSA. CDR3 size: 14 residues. After removal of 5 bases from V and 9 bases from J, the junction contained 9 bases not matched to a gene. CDR3: CASSGQGVTGEQFF. In DNA form, the CDR3 reads TGTGCCAGCAGCGGACAGGGTGTGACGGGTGAGCAGTTCTTC. Full variable domain (rest looked up from reference TRBV7-2 and TRBJ2-1): GAGVSQSPSNKVTEKGKDVELRCDPISGHTALYWYRQSLGQGLEFLIYFQGNSAPDKSGLPSDRFSAERTGGSVSTLTIQRTQQEDSAVYLCASSGQGVTGEQFFGPGTRLTVL.

This chain links TRBV30 with TRBJ2-1; 7 bases match TRBD2. The CDR3 consists of 14 residues. Germline CDR1 and CDR2: GTSNPN and SVGIG (reference sequence). V lost 3 bases and J lost 9; bases outside the gene matches: 11. The CDR3 region is CAWSAAGRGGEQFF. The CDR3 DNA reads TGTGCCTGGAGCGCCGCAGGGAGGGGCGGTGAGCAGTTCTTC. The complete variable domain, with remaining parts taken from reference TRBV30 and TRBJ2-1, reads SQTIHQWPATLVQPVGSPLSLECTVEGTSNPNLYWYRQAAGRGLQLLFYSVGIGQISSEVPQNLSASRPQDRQFILSSKKLLLSDSGFYLCAWSAAGRGGEQFFGPGTRLTVL.

The V call is TRBV30, the J call TRBJ2-3, with D unresolved. The V end was cut by 0 bases, the J end by 2 bases, with 12 bases between. Germline CDR1 is GTSNPN and CDR2 is SVGIG (reference sequence). The CDR3 sequence is 15 residues long. The CDR3 sequence is CAWSVQSALTDTQYF. The CDR3 nucleotides are TGTGCCTGGAGTGTACAATCCGCCCTCACAGATACGCAGTATTTT.